This passage covers 28 T cell receptor beta chains from one sample sequenced in a study of high-grade serous ovarian cancer treatment subgroups. Repertoires were generated with immunoSEQ multiplex PCR, while TCRdb's copy carries only in-frame clones and drops some. The sample lists about 8,500 clones; 76% were seen once. Tumor samples were taken before definitive surgery or chemotherapy. Material for sequencing was tumor tissue. The receptor set was obtained from a human donor with high-grade serous ovarian cancer.

This chain joins TRBV27 and TRBJ1-6; TRBD1 matches 10 bases. From germline, CDR1 is MNHEY and CDR2 SMNVEV (reference sequence). The trim removed 4 bases at V and 5 bases at J, leaving 2 bases unmatched. The CDR3 is 15 residues long. The CDR3 region has the DNA TGTGCCAGCAGTTCGGGACAGGGGAATAATTCACCCCTCCACTTT. It encodes CASSSGQGNNSPLHF.

This chain uses TRBV30 with TRBJ1-1; D gene ambiguous. Germline lookup yields CDR1 GTSNPN and CDR2 SVGIG (reference sequence). Trimming took off 4 bases at V and 11 bases at J, with 17 bases between the two ends. There are 12 residues in the CDR3. For the CDR3, the DNA is TGTGCCTGGATCCCGGAACGAAGATGGGCTTTCTTT. It yields the protein CAWIPERRWAFF.

The sample holds one count of this clone. The chain couples TRBV9 to TRBJ1-2; TRBD1 is a possible D gene (5 bases). The CDR3 extends over 12 amino acids. CDR1 and CDR2 (germline): SGDLS, YYNGEE. V was pared by 3 bases and J by 5 bases, with 8 bases between. Here the CDR3 reads CASSAPGYGYTF. Written as DNA, the CDR3 is TGTGCCAGCAGCGCCCCAGGGTATGGCTACACCTTC. Variable domain in full (rest from reference TRBV9 and TRBJ1-2): DSGVTQTPKHLITATGQRVTLRCSPRSGDLSVYWYQQSLDQGLQFLIQYYNGEERAKGNILERFSAQQFPDLHSELNLSSLELGDSALYFCASSAPGYGYTFGSGTRLTVV.

The chain recombines TRBV2 with TRBJ1-6; TRBD1 matches 8 bases. V trimming: 5 bases; J trimming: 9 bases; junction bases outside the gene matches: 9. This CDR3 region has 15 residues. The germline V gene has CDR1 SNHLY and CDR2 FYNNEI. The CDR3 sequence: CASSLGQGDGSPLHF. CDR3 coding DNA: TGTGCCAGCAGTCTCGGACAGGGAGACGGTTCACCCCTCCACTTT.

The V gene is TRBV19, the J gene TRBJ1-5; a weak D match, TRBD1 (6 bases). This CDR3 region has 14 residues. Germline CDR1 and CDR2: LNHDA and SQIVND (reference sequence). V was pared by 3 bases and J by 7 bases, with 13 bases between. Written as DNA, the CDR3 is TGTGCCAGTAGTATTTCAGGGGCTCGGCAGCCCCAGCATTTT. As protein: CASSISGARQPQHF.

Written as DNA, the CDR3 is TGTGCCAGCAGTAACCTGCCCGGGGCGGGGGAGCAGTACTTC. As protein: CASSNLPGAGEQYF. The V call is TRBV6-5, the J call TRBJ2-5; 7 positions match TRBD2. This CDR3 is built from 14 residues. Losses at the gene ends were 5 bases for V and 11 bases for J; bases not matched to a gene: 14. The V gene's germline CDR1 is MNHEY and CDR2 SVGAGI.

The gene calls are TRBV11-2 and TRBJ2-3; maybe TRBD1 (5 bases). Trimming removed 0 bases at V and 6 bases at J, with 10 bases between. Germline CDR1 and CDR2: SGHAT and FQNNGV. The CDR3 loop spans 14 amino acids. CDR3 bases: TGTGCCAGCAGCTTAGAGGGGCCGCGTGATACGCAGTATTTT. Translated, it gives CASSLEGPRDTQYF.

The chain employs TRBV2 and TRBJ1-6; 7 bases align to TRBD1. The V gene end was trimmed by 6 bases and the J gene end by 0 bases; junction bases not matched to a gene: 5. The V gene's germline CDR1 is SNHLY and CDR2 FYNNEI. CDR3 size: 16 residues. In DNA, the CDR3 is TGTGCCAGCAGAGGGGGCTTGTCCTCCTATAATTCACCCCTCCACTTT. It encodes CASRGGLSSYNSPLHF.

The chain is built from TRBV29-1 and TRBJ2-7; D possibly matches TRBD1 or TRBD2 (5 bases each). V was cut by 7 bases and J by 1 base, with 17 bases left in between. The CDR3 runs 14 residues. Germline CDR1 is SQVTM and CDR2 is ANQGSEA. The chain's CDR3 is CSADLRGVSYEQYF. The CDR3, as DNA: TGCAGCGCTGATCTTCGGGGCGTATCCTACGAGCAGTACTTC.

This rearrangement joins TRBV27 to TRBJ2-7; D tentatively fits TRBD1 or TRBD2 (5 bases each). The CDR3 contains 14 residues. The germline gives CDR1 MNHEY, CDR2 SMNVEV (reference sequence). V lost 6 bases and J lost 0, with 12 bases in between. The CDR3 region is CASRPWDGSYEQYF. The CDR3, as DNA: TGTGCCAGCAGACCTTGGGACGGCTCCTACGAGCAGTACTTC.

The chain recombines TRBV5-1 with TRBJ2-5; 7 positions match TRBD2. The CDR3 consists of 13 residues. After removal of 6 bases from V and 2 bases from J, the junction contained 4 bases not matched to a gene. Germline V gene sequence: CDR1 SGHRS, CDR2 YFSETQ. The CDR3 coding sequence is TGCGCCAGCATGCCCGGGGGGCAAGAGACCCAGTACTTC. It codes for CASMPGGQETQYF.

The gene calls are TRBV2 and TRBJ2-7, with TRBD1 identical over 7 bases. The CDR3 is made up of 13 amino acids. J gave up 5 bases and V 6 bases, and 7 bases lay outside the gene matches. The V gene's germline CDR1 is SNHLY and CDR2 FYNNEI. CDR3 sequence reads: CASRWTGVHEQYF. In nucleotides, the CDR3 is TGTGCCAGCAGATGGACAGGAGTCCACGAGCAGTACTTC. Combining the CDR3 with reference TRBV2 and TRBJ2-7 gives the whole variable domain EPEVTQTPSHQVTQMGQEVILRCVPISNHLYFYWYRQILGQKVEFLVSFYNNEISEKSEIFDDQFSVERPDGSNFTLKIRSTKLEDSAMYFCASRWTGVHEQYFGPGTRLTVT.

The chain recombines TRBV6-6 with TRBJ1-6, with D unresolved. The germline V gene has CDR1 MNHNY and CDR2 SVGAGI (reference sequence). This CDR3 region has 15 residues. The ends were cut back, 6 bases at V and 5 bases at J, with 14 bases in the middle. CDR3: CASSDERRNNSPLHF. CDR3 nucleotide sequence: TGTGCCAGCAGCGATGAAAGGCGGAATAATTCACCCCTCCACTTT.

The genes are TRBV2 and TRBJ2-3; D not certain. V lost 1 base and J 5 bases, leaving 7 bases between the germline ends. Germline V gene lookup returns CDR1 SNHLY and CDR2 FYNNEI. The CDR3 is 13 residues long. The CDR3 DNA follows: TGTGCCAGCAGTGAAGGGATACTAGATACGCAGTATTTT. Its translation is CASSEGILDTQYF.

The rearrangement links TRBV10-3 to TRBJ1-2; 7 nucleotides line up with TRBD1. The CDR3 is made up of 18 amino acids. Germline CDR1 ENHRY, CDR2 SYGVKD. V shed 4 bases and J 4 bases; nucleotides not matched to a gene: 18. This CDR3 reads CAISVGRDRTSSIYGYTF. The CDR3 DNA is TGTGCCATCAGTGTTGGACGGGACAGAACCAGTTCTATCTATGGCTACACCTTC.

V and J are TRBV19 and TRBJ2-1, with D possibly TRBD2 on 7 matching bases. The CDR3 has 16 residues. In germline, CDR1 is LNHDA, CDR2 SQIVND (reference sequence). V lost 2 bases and J 6 bases, leaving 17 bases between the germline ends. The CDR3 loop reads CASSIKGGTKSNEQFF. The CDR3 DNA follows: TGTGCCAGTAGTATAAAGGGGGGGACTAAAAGCAATGAGCAGTTCTTC.

This clone was counted between two and nine times. The chain recombines TRBV7-9 with TRBJ1-2; tentative D call: TRBD1 (5 bases). Trimming removed 5 bases at V and 4 bases at J, with 14 bases between. The CDR3 has 14 amino acids. Germline V lookup: CDR1 SEHNR, CDR2 FQNEAQ (reference sequence). The CDR3 DNA follows: TGTGCCAGCAGCCCACCGACAGAGATCTATGGCTACACCTTC. This gives the protein CASSPPTEIYGYTF.

The chain links TRBV10-3 to TRBJ2-7, with TRBD1 matching over 8 bases. Trimming took 8 bases from V and 2 from J; bases not matched to a gene: 8. Germline V lookup: CDR1 ENHRY, CDR2 SYGVKD. The CDR3 spans 14 residues. Written as DNA, the CDR3 is TGTGCCATCGGCAGGGGGCCGATTCCCTACGAGCAGTACTTC. Translating gives CAIGRGPIPYEQYF.

V and J are TRBV10-2 and TRBJ1-4; perhaps TRBD1 as D (5 bases). Trimming took 8 bases from V and 2 from J, leaving 9 bases between them. The germline CDR1 and CDR2 sequences are WSHSY and SAAADI. CDR3 length equals 13 residues. The CDR3 region is CASWGRTNEKLFF. The CDR3 DNA is TGCGCCAGCTGGGGCCGCACTAATGAAAAACTGTTTTTT.

The rearrangement links TRBV11-2 to TRBJ2-3; TRBD2 agrees at 9 bases. Germline values: CDR1 SGHAT, CDR2 FQNNGV. V shed 3 bases, J shed 3 bases, and the junction held 7 bases outside the gene matches. The CDR3 has 16 amino acids. CDR3 loop: CASSFSGLALTDTQYF. The CDR3 nucleotides read TGTGCCAGCAGCTTCTCCGGACTAGCGCTAACAGATACGCAGTATTTT.

The sample holds a few counts of this clone. The rearrangement links TRBV7-2 to TRBJ2-5; the D is unclear. There are 15 residues in the CDR3. The V and J ends lost 0 bases and 0 bases respectively, with 8 bases between them. Per the germline V gene, CDR1 is SGHTA and CDR2 is FQGNSA. The chain's CDR3 is CASSLALTNQETQYF. The CDR3 DNA is TGTGCCAGCAGCTTAGCGCTGACCAACCAAGAGACCCAGTACTTC.

This CDR3 is CASSPQDLANTGELFF. CDR3 coding DNA: TGTGCCAGCAGTCCTCAAGACCTGGCGAACACCGGGGAGCTGTTTTTT. The chain employs TRBV2 and TRBJ2-2; D is undetermined. The germline V gene has CDR1 SNHLY and CDR2 FYNNEI. V shed 5 bases and J shed 0 bases, with 13 bases lying between them. This CDR3 has 16 amino acids.

The genes are TRBV30 and TRBJ1-3; no clear D. V lost 5 bases, J lost 2 bases, and 7 bases lay in between. Germline CDR1 is GTSNPN and CDR2 is SVGIG (reference sequence). The CDR3 has 12 amino acids. The DNA of the CDR3 is TGTGCCTGGGGCCCAGCTGGAAACACCATATATTTT. This translates into CAWGPAGNTIYF.

This CDR3 reads CASSLEGRGNEKLFF. The CDR3, as DNA: TGTGCCAGCAGCTTAGAGGGAAGGGGAAATGAAAAACTGTTTTTT. This rearrangement joins TRBV7-2 to TRBJ1-4, with D tentatively TRBD1 (5 bases). Between the trimmed V and J ends, which lost 1 base and 5 bases, there was a span of 11 bases. Germline CDR1 is SGHTA and CDR2 is FQGNSA. CDR3 size: 15 residues.

The chain carries TRBV5-1 and TRBJ2-2; D may be TRBD1 (5 bases). The CDR3 consists of 14 residues. Germline loops: CDR1 SGHRS, CDR2 YFSETQ. Trimming pared 3 bases from V and 8 bases from J, leaving 14 bases between. CDR3 DNA: TGCGCCAGCAGCTCCCAGGGATTACCGGGGGAGCTGTTTTTT. Translation: CASSSQGLPGELFF.

V usage is TRBV7-8 and J usage is TRBJ2-1; D remains ambiguous. This CDR3 has 17 residues. Looked up from germline, CDR1 is SGHVS and CDR2 is FQNEAQ. Trimming shortened V by 0 bases and J by 6 bases, and 18 bases separated the two germline ends. CDR3 sequence: CASSLAPAVVGFNEQFF. The CDR3 coding sequence is TGTGCCAGCAGCTTAGCTCCCGCGGTAGTAGGTTTCAATGAGCAGTTCTTC.

This chain uses TRBV11-2 with TRBJ1-2; D gene ambiguous. The germline CDR1 and CDR2 sequences are SGHAT and FQNNGV. The V end was cut by 3 bases, the J end by 3 bases, with 20 bases between. This CDR3 region has 17 residues. The CDR3 DNA is TGTGCCAGCAGCTTGGGAATCATTGGCCCCGCTCACTATGGCTACACCTTC. Translation: CASSLGIIGPAHYGYTF. Together with reference TRBV11-2 and TRBJ1-2, the CDR3 gives the full variable domain: EAGVAQSPRYKIIEKRQSVAFWCNPISGHATLYWYQQILGQGPKLLIQFQNNGVVDDSQLPKDRFSAERLKGVDSTLKIQPAKLEDSAVYLCASSLGIIGPAHYGYTFGSGTRLTVV.

On this clone itself: Other DNA sequences in the sample encode the same CDR3. The chain recombines TRBV9 with TRBJ1-1, with TRBD1 identical over 7 bases. This CDR3 has 14 amino acids. Germline values: CDR1 SGDLS, CDR2 YYNGEE. The V segment lost 5 bases and the J segment 5 bases; nucleotides outside the gene matches: 9. The CDR3 protein is CASSPRDSFTEAFF. As DNA, the CDR3 is TGTGCCAGCAGTCCGAGGGACAGTTTTACTGAAGCTTTCTTT.